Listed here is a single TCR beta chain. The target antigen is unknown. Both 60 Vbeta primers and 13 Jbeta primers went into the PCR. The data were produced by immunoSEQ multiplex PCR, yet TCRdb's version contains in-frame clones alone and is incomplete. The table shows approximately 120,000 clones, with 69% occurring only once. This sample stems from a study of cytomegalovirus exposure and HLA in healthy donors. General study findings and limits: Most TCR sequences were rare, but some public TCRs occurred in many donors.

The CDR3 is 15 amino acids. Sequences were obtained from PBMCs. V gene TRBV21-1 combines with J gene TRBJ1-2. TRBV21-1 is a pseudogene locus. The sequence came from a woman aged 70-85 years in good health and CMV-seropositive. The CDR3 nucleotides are TGTGCCAGCATCCGTGAGTGGAGGGGAGCCGATGGCTACACCTTC. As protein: CASIREWRGADGYTF.